Included here is one T cell receptor (beta chain) sequence, with context. A few counts support this clonotype. Its binding antigen is unknown. The sample holds no much larger clone one base away, and base qualities are not on file. This entry is derived from a study of T-cell reconstitution after alpha-beta-depleted transplantation in children (TCRdb year 2016). For context, the study as a whole: The study quantitatively tracked T-cell immune reconstitution after TCRalphabeta/CD19-depleted allogeneic hematopoietic cell transplantation in children using TCR repertoire profiling.

The intended sense of this specimen's treatment or condition label: allogeneic hematopoietic cell transplantation with graft depleted of TCRalphabeta T cells and CD19 B cells. The children who served as transplant recipients had been given grafts of TCRalphabeta/CD19-depleted allogeneic hematopoietic cells. Points the paper makes about the study in general: Apparently early alphabetaT-cell count recovery about two months after transplant reportedly relied on only several hundred rapidly expanded clones derived from non-depleted graft cells. The high TCRbeta diversity at day 60 in some patients was ascribed to recipient T cells and intrathymic progenitors that had survived conditioning. Over subsequent months, a decline in hyperexpanded clone frequencies was noted, and after one year, T-cell counts and TCRbeta diversity were mostly ascribed to newly produced T cells.

Inclusive of the bounding cysteine and phenylalanine, the CDR3 is 14 residues long. Of the read, only the CDR3 DNA is kept; its 42 bases are in frame from base 1. Trimming at the junction amounts to 0 bases on V and 3 bases on J, and the germline ends lie 8 bases apart. Via the germline V gene, CDR1 is KGHSH and CDR2 LQKENI. Libraries were made using PCR. TCRdb records Illumina HiSeq 2500 as the sequencer. TCR library preparation used molecular barcoding, with unique molecular identifiers applied to normalize quantification of the TCRbeta repertoire. TCRdb reprocessed the public reads (quality trimming at Q25 with fastp, clone calling with MiXCR) and kept in-frame beta chains. Each CDR3 protein appears once, grouped with its most common genes and DNA. For this sample there are fewer than 550,000 distinct CDR3 sequences; approximately 10% appear just once. The top ten clonotypes cover 14% of the sample.

The source of this sequence is a female patient under 10 years old who had a stem cell transplant for aplastic anemia, so the T cells may come from the graft donor. The chain employs TRBV18 and TRBJ2-5; the D gene cannot be named for sure. This material consisted of PBMCs, mostly from graft donor cells, taken 180 days after TCRalphabeta/CD19-depleted stem cell transplant. The CDR3 protein is CASSPPGFKETQYF. DNA sequence: TGTGCCAGCTCACCACCTGGATTCAAAGAGACCCAGTACTTC.